This entry describes one T cell receptor beta chain. The V gene's germline CDR1 is MNHEY and CDR2 SVGAGI. The length of the CDR3 is 12 residues. Trimming removed 6 bases at V and 5 bases at J, with 10 bases between. These data belong to a study of blood T cell repertoires in COVID-19. About the research overall: Sites across the United States, Italy and Spain contributed samples from acute and convalescent COVID-19.

Per the authors' pipeline: Nucleated cell counts were estimated from reference gene primer amplification. Repertoires were generated with immunoSEQ multiplex PCR, while TCRdb's copy carries only in-frame clones and drops some. The DNA gave D and trimming, while V, J and clone size come from that table. The table shows around 64,000 clones, with just over 85% occurring only once. The sequenced material came from peripheral blood. The receptor's source is a man aged 50-59 years with active COVID-19. This rearrangement joins TRBV6-5 to TRBJ1-1; a possible D gene is TRBD1 (5 bases). This CDR3 is CASRVGGTEAFF. The CDR3 DNA follows: TGTGCCAGCAGAGTGGGGGGAACTGAAGCTTTCTTT.